The 3 T cell receptor beta chains presented below share a single source sample, sequenced in a study of T cell responses to AZD1222 COVID-19 vaccine. TCRdb's copy holds only in-frame clones and misses some; the assay was immunoSEQ multiplex PCR. This sample yields 150,000 to 200,000 clones, of which approximately 90% are seen a single time; more than 3.5% belongs to the top ten. The sample here was peripheral blood, taken 28 days after the second dose of the MenACWY control vaccine. The receptors originated from an adult who received the MenACWY meningococcal vaccine as a control.

This chain connects TRBV2 to TRBJ2-7, with D possibly being TRBD1 or TRBD2 (5 bases each). CDR1 SNHLY and CDR2 FYNNEI come from the germline V gene. CDR3 length: 20 residues. The ends were cut back, 2 bases at V and 1 base at J, with 27 bases in the middle. The CDR3 DNA is TGTGCCAGCAGTGAATACCCTAACCTCCGAGGGGTAGGGTCTTCCTACGAGCAGTACTTC. Residues: CASSEYPNLRGVGSSYEQYF.

The chain recombines TRBV4-3 with TRBJ1-1; D is unclear. This CDR3 spans 15 amino acids. Germline values: CDR1 LGHNA, CDR2 YSLEER. Trimming left V 4 bases short and J 0 bases short, with 12 bases between. In DNA, the CDR3 is TGCGCCAGCAGCCGGAACAGCCTTATGAACACTGAAGCTTTCTTT. Its translation is CASSRNSLMNTEAFF.

V is TRBV5-1 and J is TRBJ2-7; TRBD2 is a possible D gene (5 bases). The germline V and J ends were trimmed by 3 bases and 9 bases, with 22 bases remaining between them. The CDR3 has 15 residues. Germline V gene lookup returns CDR1 SGHRS and CDR2 YFSETQ. CDR3 sequence reads: CASSSSLDSSLGQYF. The DNA of the CDR3 is TGCGCCAGCAGCTCGAGCCTGGACTCATCACTGGGGCAGTACTTC.